Below, 21 T cell receptor beta chains from the same sample are listed, as sequenced in a study of T-cell reconstitution after alpha-beta-depleted transplantation in children. For TCRbeta, the library was prepared with unique molecular identifiers. TCRdb fed the PCR reads into MiXCR, producing one record per CDR3 protein. The sample has 400,000 to 500,000 distinct CDR3 sequences; roughly 10% are singletons. The sample was PBMCs from the stem cell graft donor, taken from the stem cell graft. These receptors were collected from a human donor who donated a stem cell graft to a child with acute myeloid leukemia.

This clonotype was recorded a few times. The chain is built from TRBV29-1 and TRBJ1-2; a weak D match, TRBD1 (6 bases). Per germline, CDR1 SQVTM and CDR2 ANQGSEA. V was trimmed by 3 bases and J by 7 bases, leaving 21 bases between them. This CDR3 is built from 15 residues. This CDR3 is CSVDRKGGSRGGYTF. The CDR3 DNA reads as TGCAGCGTTGACCGAAAAGGGGGAAGTCGTGGTGGCTACACCTTC.

This clonotype was recorded many times. This chain connects TRBV29-1 to TRBJ2-7, with D tentatively TRBD1 (6 bases). V was clipped by 7 bases and J by 3 bases, with 19 bases between them. Germline V gene lookup returns CDR1 SQVTM and CDR2 ANQGSEA. CDR3 size: 14 residues. The CDR3 coding sequence is TGCAGCGCCGCCCTAGGACAGTTACGCTACGAGCAGTACGTC. This translates into CSAALGQLRYEQYV.

This clonotype showed up many times. The rearrangement uses TRBV5-5 and TRBJ1-6, with TRBD1 as a possible D gene (6 bases). V was cut by 4 bases and J by 8 bases, with 16 bases left in between. Germline CDR1 reads SGHKS; CDR2 reads YYEKEE (reference sequence). The length of the CDR3 is 15 residues. The CDR3 here is CASSEIRTVHSPLHF. The CDR3 DNA follows: TGTGCCAGCAGCGAAATCAGGACAGTTCATTCACCCCTCCACTTT.

This clonotype was detected only once. The V and J genes are TRBV6-2 or TRBV6-3 and TRBJ2-7; TRBD1 aligns across 8 bases. Germline CDR1 and CDR2: MNHEY and SVGEGT. The length of the CDR3 is 15 residues. Unmatched junction bases numbered 8, after V lost 6 bases and J lost 1 base. DNA for the CDR3: TGTGCCAGCAGCCCGTCAGGGGGCGCTTCCTACGAGCAGTACTTC. It is translated as CASSPSGGASYEQYF.

The chain recombines TRBV23-1 with TRBJ2-7, with 7 nucleotides matching TRBD1. TRBV23-1 belongs to the ORF category, with a function that is uncertain. CDR3 length: 19 residues. After removal of 11 bases from V and 1 base from J, the junction contained 26 bases not matched to a gene. The CDR3 loop is CAPDPCTLIGTEFSYEQYV. The CDR3 nucleotides are TGCGCCCCCGACCCATGCACCTTGATCGGGACAGAATTTTCCTACGAGCAGTACGTC.

This clonotype was seen at least ten times. V usage is TRBV7-2 and J usage is TRBJ2-3; 8 bases match TRBD1. V shed 4 bases, J shed 2 bases, and the junction held 2 bases outside the gene matches. This CDR3 region has 14 residues. Germline loops: CDR1 SGHTA, CDR2 FQGNSA. The CDR3 is CASSSQGVTDTQYF. CDR3 bases: TGTGCCAGCAGCTCACAGGGGGTCACAGATACGCAGTATTTT.

The gene calls are TRBV7-9 and TRBJ2-7; TRBD2 aligns across 10 bases. This CDR3 is 15 amino acids long. Unmatched junction bases numbered 9, after V lost 3 bases and J lost 7 bases. Germline CDR1 and CDR2: SEHNR and FQNEAQ (reference sequence). CDR3 bases: TGTGCCAGCAGCTTTCTAGCGGGAGCTTCTAGTGAGCAGTACTTC. It codes for CASSFLAGASSEQYF. Full variable domain (remainder filled in from reference TRBV7-9 and TRBJ2-7): DTGVSQNPRHKITKRGQNVTFRCDPISEHNRLYWYRQTLGQGPEFLTYFQNEAQLEKSRLLSDRFSAERPKGSFSTLEIQRTEQGDSAMYLCASSFLAGASSEQYFGPGTRLTVT.

The V call is TRBV10-3, the J call TRBJ1-1, with 8 bases fitting TRBD1. CDR3 length: 14 amino acids. Germline CDR1 and CDR2: ENHRY and SYGVKD. Germline trimming cut 4 bases from V and 2 bases from J; bases unmatched to any gene: 3. CDR3 bases: TGTGCCATCAGTGCAGGGGGCTCTAACACTGAAGCTTTCTTT. This translates into CAISAGGSNTEAFF.

This clonotype was detected only a few times. This rearrangement joins TRBV20-1 to TRBJ2-1; the match to TRBD2 covers 13 bases. With V trimmed by 6 bases and J by 9 bases, 8 bases remained unmatched. CDR1 and CDR2 (germline): DFQATT, SNEGSKA (reference sequence). The CDR3 totals 14 residues. Here the CDR3 reads CSAPGLAGKGEQFF. The CDR3 DNA is TGCAGTGCCCCGGGACTAGCGGGGAAAGGTGAGCAGTTCTTC.

This clonotype was seen more than once but under ten times. This chain links TRBV29-1 with TRBJ2-3; 7 bases agree with TRBD2. V gave up 7 bases and J gave up 2 bases; unmatched junction bases: 9. In germline, CDR1 is SQVTM, CDR2 ANQGSEA. The CDR3 has 14 amino acids. The CDR3 reads CSASAGEITDTQYF. CDR3 in DNA: TGCAGCGCCTCCGCGGGGGAAATCACAGATACGCAGTATTTT.

This clonotype was seen a few times. The chain recombines TRBV12-3 or TRBV12-4 with TRBJ2-4; TRBD2 is a possible D gene (5 bases). Trimming pared 6 bases from V and 9 bases from J, leaving 18 bases between. This CDR3 contains 14 residues. CDR3 protein: CASRPGSSVGIQYF. The CDR3 DNA follows: TGTGCCAGCAGGCCGGGGTCGTCGGTTGGCATTCAGTACTTC.

This chain connects TRBV12-3 or TRBV12-4 to TRBJ2-1; TRBD2 matches 10 bases. With V trimmed by 6 bases and J by 9 bases, 8 bases remained unmatched. This CDR3 has 14 residues. The CDR3 here is CASRGSGGASEQFF. In DNA, the CDR3 is TGTGCCAGCAGAGGGAGCGGGGGGGCCAGTGAGCAGTTCTTC.

The V gene is TRBV20-1, the J gene TRBJ2-7, with 10 bases lining up with TRBD1. Germline lookup yields CDR1 DFQATT and CDR2 SNEGSKA (reference sequence). With 0 bases clipped from V and 9 bases from J, the junction kept 8 bases outside the gene matches. This CDR3 spans 14 amino acids. CDR3 loop: CSARDLGTGDLQYF. Here the CDR3 DNA reads TGCAGTGCTAGAGATCTAGGGACAGGGGACCTGCAGTACTTC.

This clonotype has a handful of counts. The chain is built from TRBV7-2 and TRBJ2-7, with 10 bases that match TRBD1. Germline V gives CDR1 SGHTA, CDR2 FQGNSA. V gave up 5 bases and J gave up 5 bases; unmatched junction bases: 6. The CDR3 sequence is 14 residues long. The DNA of the CDR3 is TGTGCCAGCAGCCGACGACAGGGGGCGGACGAGCAGTACTTC. Residues: CASSRRQGADEQYF.

The rearrangement links TRBV20-1 to TRBJ1-4, with D uncertain. Trimming cost V 1 base and J 0 bases, with 9 bases left between them. This CDR3 is built from 15 residues. Germline CDR1 reads DFQATT; CDR2 reads SNEGSKA (reference sequence). CDR3 DNA sequence: TGCAGTGCTAGAGTTCCCACATCAACTAATGAAAAACTGTTTTTT. It yields the protein CSARVPTSTNEKLFF.

This clonotype was found many times. The chain recombines TRBV5-1 with TRBJ2-7; D might be TRBD2 (6 bases). The CDR3 covers 14 residues. Trimming took 3 bases from V and 4 from J, leaving 14 bases between them. Germline V gene data show CDR1 as SGHRS and CDR2 as YFSETQ. In DNA, the CDR3 is TGCGCCAGCAGCTCTCCGGGGGAGAGGTACGAGCAGTACTTC. Its translation is CASSSPGERYEQYF.

In its sample, this clonotype was seen a few times. The chain carries TRBV30 and TRBJ2-2; D is ambiguous. This CDR3 is 12 amino acids long. The ends were cut back, 4 bases at V and 1 base at J, with 4 bases in the middle. CDR1 GTSNPN and CDR2 SVGIG come from the germline V gene (reference sequence). The CDR3 DNA follows: TGTGCCTGGACCATGAACACCGGGGAGCTGTTTTTT. It yields the protein CAWTMNTGELFF.

There are a few counts of this clonotype. The V call is TRBV5-1, the J call TRBJ2-2; TRBD1 agrees at 10 bases. The CDR3 contains 16 residues. CDR1 and CDR2 from the germline V gene are SGHRS and YFSETQ. The junction had 6 bases not matched to a gene; V was cut back by 4 bases and J by 3 bases. CDR3 amino acids: CASSQRTGGYTGELFF. In nucleotides, the CDR3 is TGCGCCAGCAGCCAACGGACAGGGGGGTACACCGGGGAGCTGTTTTTT.

As concerns this clonotype: A much larger clone lies one base from this, so it may be a read error. A read error is likely, as this CDR3 ends without the conserved phenylalanine or tryptophan. The rearrangement links TRBV20-1 to TRBJ2-7; D gene uncertain. Trimming removed 0 bases from V and 5 bases from J, with 5 bases in between. The CDR3 spans 11 residues. CDR1 DFQATT and CDR2 SNEGSKA come from the germline V gene (reference sequence). In nucleotides, the CDR3 is TGCAGTGCTAGAGAACCGCACGAGCAGTACTTG. As protein: CSAREPHEQYL.

This clonotype was picked up many times. The V call is TRBV7-2, the J call TRBJ2-7; no clear D. Trimming shortened V by 0 bases and J by 1 base, and 7 bases separated the two germline ends. This CDR3 region has 14 residues. Germline V gives CDR1 SGHTA, CDR2 FQGNSA. DNA for the CDR3: TGTGCCAGCAGCTTAGCTGGGCAGTCCTACGAGCAGTACTTC. Its translation is CASSLAGQSYEQYF.

For this clonotype: This clone may be a read error of a much larger clone one base away. The chain has TRBV4-3 and TRBJ2-1, with D hard to call. The CDR3 consists of 16 residues. CDR1 is LGHNA, CDR2 YSLEER, per germline. Trimming took 0 bases from V and 13 from J, leaving 22 bases between them. Here the CDR3 DNA reads TGCGCCAGCAGCCAAGATCCGGGTTCCCTTTTTGGTGACCAGTTCTTC. Amino acid sequence: CASSQDPGSLFGDQFF.